This T cell receptor (beta chain) was captured by sequencing in a study of blood T cell repertoires in COVID-19. At the level of the study: Samples taken during acute and convalescent COVID-19 were collected in the United States, Italy and Spain. T cells, B-cell-depleted T cells, or PBMCs provided the cDNA or gDNA that served as material.

The CDR3 runs 17 residues. The germline V gene has CDR1 MGHDK and CDR2 SYGVNS. V was pared by 1 base and J by 1 base, with 7 bases of the junction left unmatched. How the authors handled the data: Amplified reference gene primers provided the basis for estimating nucleated cell counts. Some clones are missing from TCRdb's copy, which holds only in-frame ones; the method was immunoSEQ multiplex PCR. V, J and clone size reflect that table, while D and trimming were determined from the DNA. The table has 98,000 or so clones, about 89% seen once. Sequencing input: peripheral blood. This sequence was found in a man aged 50-60 years with acute or convalescent COVID-19. The chain uses TRBV25-1 and TRBJ2-1, with 7 bases matching TRBD2. The CDR3 reads CASSEWGAGQSYNEQFF. The CDR3 DNA reads TGTGCCAGCAGTGAATGGGGAGCGGGGCAATCCTACAATGAGCAGTTCTTC.